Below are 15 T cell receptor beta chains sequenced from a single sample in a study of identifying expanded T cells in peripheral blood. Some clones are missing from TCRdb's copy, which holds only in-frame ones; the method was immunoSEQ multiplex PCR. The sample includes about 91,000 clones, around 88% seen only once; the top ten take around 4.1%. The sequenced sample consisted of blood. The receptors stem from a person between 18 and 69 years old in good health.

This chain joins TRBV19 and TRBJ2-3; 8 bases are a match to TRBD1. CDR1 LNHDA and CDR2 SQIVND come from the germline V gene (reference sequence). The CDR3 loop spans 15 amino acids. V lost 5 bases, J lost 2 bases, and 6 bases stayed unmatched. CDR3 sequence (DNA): TGTGCCAGTAGTCCACGGACAGGGTACACAGATACGCAGTATTTT. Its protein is CASSPRTGYTDTQYF. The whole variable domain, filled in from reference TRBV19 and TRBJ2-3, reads DGGITQSPKYLFRKEGQNVTLSCEQNLNHDAMYWYRQDPGQGLRLIYYSQIVNDFQKGDIAEGYSVSREKKESFPLTVTSAQKNPTAFYLCASSPRTGYTDTQYFGPGTRLTVL.

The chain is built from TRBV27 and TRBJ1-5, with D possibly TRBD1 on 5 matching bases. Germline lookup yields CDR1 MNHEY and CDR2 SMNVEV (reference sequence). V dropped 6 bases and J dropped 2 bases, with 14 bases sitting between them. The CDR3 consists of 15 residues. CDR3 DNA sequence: TGTGCCAGCAGGCCCCGGCGGGGGGGCAATCAGCCCCAGCATTTT. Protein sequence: CASRPRRGGNQPQHF.

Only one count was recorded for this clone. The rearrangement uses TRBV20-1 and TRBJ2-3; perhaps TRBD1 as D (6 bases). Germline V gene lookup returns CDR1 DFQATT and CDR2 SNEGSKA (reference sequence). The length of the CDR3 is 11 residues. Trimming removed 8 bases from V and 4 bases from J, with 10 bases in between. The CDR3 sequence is CSNTGPDTQYF. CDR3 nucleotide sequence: TGCAGTAACACAGGGCCAGATACGCAGTATTTT.

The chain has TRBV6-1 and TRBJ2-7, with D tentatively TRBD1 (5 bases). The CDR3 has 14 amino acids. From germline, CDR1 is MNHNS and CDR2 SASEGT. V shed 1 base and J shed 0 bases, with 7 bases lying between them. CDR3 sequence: CASSEEQVSYEQYF. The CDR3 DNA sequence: TGTGCCAGCAGTGAAGAACAGGTCTCCTACGAGCAGTACTTC.

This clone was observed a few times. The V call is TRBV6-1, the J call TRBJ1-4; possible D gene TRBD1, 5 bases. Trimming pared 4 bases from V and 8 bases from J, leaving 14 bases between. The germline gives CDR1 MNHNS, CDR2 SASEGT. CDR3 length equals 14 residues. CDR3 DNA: TGTGCCAGCAGTGGCCAGGGAGGATGGGAAAAACTGTTTTTT. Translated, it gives CASSGQGGWEKLFF.

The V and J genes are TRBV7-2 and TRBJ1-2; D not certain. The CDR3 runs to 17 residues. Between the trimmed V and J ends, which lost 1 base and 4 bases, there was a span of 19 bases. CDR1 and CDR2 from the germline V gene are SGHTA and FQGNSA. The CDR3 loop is CASSLGSGTPAFYGYTF. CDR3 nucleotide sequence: TGTGCCAGCAGCTTAGGGTCTGGCACCCCAGCTTTCTATGGCTACACCTTC.

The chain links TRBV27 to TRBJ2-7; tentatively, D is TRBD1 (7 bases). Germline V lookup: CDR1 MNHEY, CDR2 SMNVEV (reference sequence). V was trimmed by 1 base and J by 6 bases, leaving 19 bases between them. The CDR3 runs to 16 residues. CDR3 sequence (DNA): TGTGCCAGCAGTTTATTCGCCGGACCGCAGGGGGGCGAGCAGTACTTC. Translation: CASSLFAGPQGGEQYF.

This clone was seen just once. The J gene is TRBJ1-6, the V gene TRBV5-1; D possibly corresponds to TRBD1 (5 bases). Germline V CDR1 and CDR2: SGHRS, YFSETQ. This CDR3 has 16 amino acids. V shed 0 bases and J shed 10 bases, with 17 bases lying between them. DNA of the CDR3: TGCGCCAGCAGCTTGGACAAGGACACAGTGAGCTCACCCCTCCACTTT. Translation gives CASSLDKDTVSSPLHF.

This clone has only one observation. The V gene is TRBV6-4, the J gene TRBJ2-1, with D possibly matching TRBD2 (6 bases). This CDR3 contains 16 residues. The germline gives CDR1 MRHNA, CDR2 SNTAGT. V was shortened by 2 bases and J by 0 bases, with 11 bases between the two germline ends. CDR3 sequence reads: CASSDGAGSSYNEQFF. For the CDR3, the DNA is TGTGCCAGCAGTGACGGGGCGGGGAGCTCCTACAATGAGCAGTTCTTC.

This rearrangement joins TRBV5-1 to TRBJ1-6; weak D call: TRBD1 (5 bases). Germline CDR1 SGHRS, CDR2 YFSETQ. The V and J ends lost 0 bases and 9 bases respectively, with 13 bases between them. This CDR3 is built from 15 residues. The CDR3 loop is CASSLEYGGASPLHF. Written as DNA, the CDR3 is TGCGCCAGCAGCTTGGAATACGGGGGTGCTTCACCCCTCCACTTT.

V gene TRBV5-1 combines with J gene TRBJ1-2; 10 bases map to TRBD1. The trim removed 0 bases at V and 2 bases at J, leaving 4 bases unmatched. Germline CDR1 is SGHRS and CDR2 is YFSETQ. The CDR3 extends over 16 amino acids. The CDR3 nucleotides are TGCGCCAGCAGCTTGGGACAGGGGGCAAGGAACTATGGCTACACCTTC. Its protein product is CASSLGQGARNYGYTF.

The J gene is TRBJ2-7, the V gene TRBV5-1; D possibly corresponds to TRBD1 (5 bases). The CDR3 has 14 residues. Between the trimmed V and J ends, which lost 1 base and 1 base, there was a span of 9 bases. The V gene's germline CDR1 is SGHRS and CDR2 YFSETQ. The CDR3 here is CASSLPGISYEQYF. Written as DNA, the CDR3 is TGCGCCAGCAGCTTGCCAGGGATATCCTACGAGCAGTACTTC.

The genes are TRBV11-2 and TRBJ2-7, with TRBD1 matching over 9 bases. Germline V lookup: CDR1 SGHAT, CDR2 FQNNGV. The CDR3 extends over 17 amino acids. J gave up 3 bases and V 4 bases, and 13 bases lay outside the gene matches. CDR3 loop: CASSSILRDREGYEQYF. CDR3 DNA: TGTGCCAGCAGCTCAATACTCCGGGACAGGGAGGGCTACGAGCAGTACTTC.

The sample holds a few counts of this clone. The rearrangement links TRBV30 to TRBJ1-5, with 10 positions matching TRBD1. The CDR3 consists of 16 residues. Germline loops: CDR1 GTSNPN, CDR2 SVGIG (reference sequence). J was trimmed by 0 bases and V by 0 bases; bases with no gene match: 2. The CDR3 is CAWSVGTGDSNQPQHF. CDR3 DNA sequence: TGTGCCTGGAGTGTAGGGACAGGGGATAGCAATCAGCCCCAGCATTTT. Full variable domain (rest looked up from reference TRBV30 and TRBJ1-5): SQTIHQWPATLVQPVGSPLSLECTVEGTSNPNLYWYRQAAGRGLQLLFYSVGIGQISSEVPQNLSASRPQDRQFILSSKKLLLSDSGFYLCAWSVGTGDSNQPQHFGDGTRLSIL.

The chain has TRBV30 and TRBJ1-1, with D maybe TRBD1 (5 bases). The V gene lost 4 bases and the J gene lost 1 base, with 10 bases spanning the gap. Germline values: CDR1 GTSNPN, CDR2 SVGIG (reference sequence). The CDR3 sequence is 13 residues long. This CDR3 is CAWTIDRNTEAFF. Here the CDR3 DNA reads TGTGCCTGGACTATTGACAGGAACACTGAAGCTTTCTTT.